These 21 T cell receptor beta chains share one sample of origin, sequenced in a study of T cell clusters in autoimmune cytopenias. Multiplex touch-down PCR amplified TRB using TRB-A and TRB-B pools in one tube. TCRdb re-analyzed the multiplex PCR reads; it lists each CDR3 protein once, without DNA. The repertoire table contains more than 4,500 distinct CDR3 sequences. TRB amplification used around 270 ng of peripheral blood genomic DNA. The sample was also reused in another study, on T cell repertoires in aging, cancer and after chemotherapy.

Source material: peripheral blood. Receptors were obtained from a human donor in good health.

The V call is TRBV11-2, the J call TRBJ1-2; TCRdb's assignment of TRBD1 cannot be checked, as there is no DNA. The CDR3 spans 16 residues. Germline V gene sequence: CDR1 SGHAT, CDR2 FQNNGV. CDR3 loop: CASSSLTGTGPYGYTF.

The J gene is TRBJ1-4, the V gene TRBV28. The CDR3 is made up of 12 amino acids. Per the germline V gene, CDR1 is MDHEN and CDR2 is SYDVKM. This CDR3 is CASTLAEGRVFF.

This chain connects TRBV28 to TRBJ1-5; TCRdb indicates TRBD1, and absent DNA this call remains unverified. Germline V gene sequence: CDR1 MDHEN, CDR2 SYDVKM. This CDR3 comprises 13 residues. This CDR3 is CASRGQGNQPQHF.

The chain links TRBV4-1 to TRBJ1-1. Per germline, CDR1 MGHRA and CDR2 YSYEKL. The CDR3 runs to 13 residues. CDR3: CASSQDRHREAFF.

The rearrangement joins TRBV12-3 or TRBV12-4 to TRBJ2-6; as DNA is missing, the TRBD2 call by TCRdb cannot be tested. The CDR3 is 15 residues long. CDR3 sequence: CASSFSGPGANVLTF.

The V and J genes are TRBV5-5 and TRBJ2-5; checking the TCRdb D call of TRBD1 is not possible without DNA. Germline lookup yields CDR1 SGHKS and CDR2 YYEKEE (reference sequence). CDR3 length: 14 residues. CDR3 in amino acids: CASSYGSGVETQYF.

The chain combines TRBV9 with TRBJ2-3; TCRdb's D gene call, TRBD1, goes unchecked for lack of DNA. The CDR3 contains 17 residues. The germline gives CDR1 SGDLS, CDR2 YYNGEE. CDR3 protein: CASSVGSQRETTNTQYF.

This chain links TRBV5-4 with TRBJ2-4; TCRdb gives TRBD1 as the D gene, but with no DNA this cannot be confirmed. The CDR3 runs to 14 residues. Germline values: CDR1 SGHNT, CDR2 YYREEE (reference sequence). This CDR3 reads CASSLGDSKNIQYF.

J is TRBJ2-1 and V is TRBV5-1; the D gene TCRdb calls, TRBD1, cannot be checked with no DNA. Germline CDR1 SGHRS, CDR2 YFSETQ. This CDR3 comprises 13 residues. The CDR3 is CASSFLRGNEQFF.

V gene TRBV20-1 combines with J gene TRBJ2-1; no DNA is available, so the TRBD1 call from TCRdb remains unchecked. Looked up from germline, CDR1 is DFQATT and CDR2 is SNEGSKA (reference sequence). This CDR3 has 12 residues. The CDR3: CNTYRAGNEQFF.

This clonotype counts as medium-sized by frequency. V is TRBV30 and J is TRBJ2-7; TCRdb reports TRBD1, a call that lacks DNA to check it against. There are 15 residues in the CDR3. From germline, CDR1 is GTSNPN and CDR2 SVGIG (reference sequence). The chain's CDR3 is CAWRGKGQGVYEQYF.

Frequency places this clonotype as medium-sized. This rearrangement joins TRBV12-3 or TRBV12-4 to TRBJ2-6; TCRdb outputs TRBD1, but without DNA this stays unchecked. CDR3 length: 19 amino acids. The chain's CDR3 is CASRQSGQVTYSGANVLTF.

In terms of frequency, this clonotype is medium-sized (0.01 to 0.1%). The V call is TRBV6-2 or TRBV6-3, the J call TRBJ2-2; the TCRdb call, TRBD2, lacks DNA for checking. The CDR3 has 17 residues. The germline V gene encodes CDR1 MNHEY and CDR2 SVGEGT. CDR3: CASSYTTSGANTGELFF.

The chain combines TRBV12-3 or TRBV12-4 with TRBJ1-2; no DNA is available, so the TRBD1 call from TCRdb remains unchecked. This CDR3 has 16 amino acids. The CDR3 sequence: CASSLARGTGAYGYTF.

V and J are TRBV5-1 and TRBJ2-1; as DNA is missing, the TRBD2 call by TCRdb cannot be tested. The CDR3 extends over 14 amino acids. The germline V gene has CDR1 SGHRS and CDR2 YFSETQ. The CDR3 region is CASRGTSSYNEQFF.

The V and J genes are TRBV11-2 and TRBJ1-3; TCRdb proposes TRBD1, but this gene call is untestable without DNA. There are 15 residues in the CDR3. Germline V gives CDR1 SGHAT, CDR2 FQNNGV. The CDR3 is CASSLGTRAGNTIYF.

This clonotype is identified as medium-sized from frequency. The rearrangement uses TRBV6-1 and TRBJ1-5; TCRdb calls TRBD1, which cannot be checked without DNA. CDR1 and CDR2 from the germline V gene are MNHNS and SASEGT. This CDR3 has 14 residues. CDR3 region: CASSVRGLNQPQHF.

CDR3 sequence: CASSQTGGGETQYF. The V and J genes are TRBV12-3 or TRBV12-4 and TRBJ2-5; TCRdb proposes TRBD1, but this gene call is untestable without DNA. This CDR3 comprises 14 residues.

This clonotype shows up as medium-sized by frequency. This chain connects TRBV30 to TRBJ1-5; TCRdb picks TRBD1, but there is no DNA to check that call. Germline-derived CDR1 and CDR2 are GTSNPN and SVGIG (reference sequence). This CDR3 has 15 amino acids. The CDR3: CAWRTRTGLNQPQHF.

This CDR3 is CASSDSGLYNEQFF. The chain carries TRBV6-4 and TRBJ2-1. The CDR3 runs 14 residues. Germline CDR1 is MRHNA and CDR2 is SNTAGT.

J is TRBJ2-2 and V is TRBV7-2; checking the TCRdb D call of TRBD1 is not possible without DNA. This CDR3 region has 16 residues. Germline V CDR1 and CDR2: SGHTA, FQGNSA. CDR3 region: CASSLRTGSNTGELFF.